Below are 8 T cell receptor beta chains sequenced from a single sample in a study of cytomegalovirus exposure and HLA in healthy donors. 60 Vbeta and 13 Jbeta primers were used in PCR. Profiled with immunoSEQ multiplex PCR; TCRdb holds only in-frame clones, not every one. The data contain about 130,000 clones, around 85% of them singletons. The material sequenced was PBMCs. The receptors here all came from a boy between 10 and 17 years old in good health and CMV-seronegative.

Concerning this clone itself: Compared with germline, one end of the junction differs, possibly owing to a read error. The chain uses TRBV7-9 and TRBJ2-7; 7 bases are a match to TRBD2. Germline V lookup: CDR1 SEHNR, CDR2 FQNEAQ (reference sequence). The CDR3 extends over 15 amino acids. This CDR3 is CSSSSPGGVRYEQYF. The DNA of the CDR3 is TGTTCCAGCAGCTCCCCGGGAGGCGTGAGATACGAGCAGTACTTC.

The chain links TRBV19 to TRBJ1-2, with a weak D call TRBD1 (5 bases). V shed 4 bases and J shed 6 bases, with 12 bases lying between them. Germline values: CDR1 LNHDA, CDR2 SQIVND (reference sequence). The CDR3 length is 13 residues. The CDR3 loop is CASSKRGVNGYTF. The CDR3 DNA reads TGTGCCAGTAGTAAGCGGGGGGTAAATGGCTACACCTTC.

The chain is built from TRBV29-1 and TRBJ2-7; 7 bases agree with TRBD1. The CDR3 runs to 16 residues. The V gene's germline CDR1 is SQVTM and CDR2 ANQGSEA. V lost 6 bases, J lost 0 bases, and 14 bases stayed unmatched. CDR3 bases: TGCAGCGTCGCCGGGACAGAAGTTTCTACCTCCTACGAGCAGTACTTC. Amino acids: CSVAGTEVSTSYEQYF.

The V gene is TRBV2, the J gene TRBJ2-2; TRBD2 agrees at 11 bases. V lost 9 bases, J lost 1 base, and 4 bases stayed unmatched. The germline V gene encodes CDR1 SNHLY and CDR2 FYNNEI. This CDR3 region has 15 residues. This chain's CDR3 is CASLLAGVNTGELFF. CDR3 nucleotide sequence: TGTGCCAGTCTACTAGCGGGGGTGAACACCGGGGAGCTGTTTTTT.

This chain uses TRBV7-9 with TRBJ1-1, with D possibly TRBD1 on 6 matching bases. The V gene lost 5 bases and the J gene lost 0 bases, with 13 bases spanning the gap. The V gene's germline CDR1 is SEHNR and CDR2 FQNEAQ (reference sequence). The CDR3 contains 15 residues. The CDR3 loop reads CASSPGHIMNTEAFF. CDR3 bases: TGTGCCAGCAGCCCGGGACATATCATGAACACTGAAGCTTTCTTT.

The rearrangement links TRBV7-3 to TRBJ2-3, with 7 bases matching TRBD1. J lost 2 bases, V lost 5 bases, and 7 bases had no gene match. Germline CDR1 SGHTA, CDR2 FQGTGA. CDR3 length equals 15 residues. The CDR3 DNA is TGTGCCAGCAGCCAACAGGGGAGCCCCACAGATACGCAGTATTTT. Translation: CASSQQGSPTDTQYF.

The chain is built from TRBV6-1 and TRBJ1-5; 8 nucleotides line up with TRBD1. There are 15 residues in the CDR3. J gave up 3 bases and V 5 bases, and 6 bases lay outside the gene matches. The germline V gene has CDR1 MNHNS and CDR2 SASEGT. The CDR3 nucleotides read TGTGCCAGCAGTCTGTACAGGGGGAACAATCAGCCCCAGCATTTT. It specifies CASSLYRGNNQPQHF.

V usage is TRBV7-8 and J usage is TRBJ1-4; the D gene is possibly TRBD1 (6 bases). CDR3 length: 18 amino acids. Germline V gene lookup returns CDR1 SGHVS and CDR2 FQNEAQ. V dropped 1 base and J dropped 5 bases, with 20 bases sitting between them. The chain's CDR3 is CASSLDQGSRSGNEKLFF. DNA of the CDR3: TGTGCCAGCAGCTTAGATCAGGGGTCGAGGTCAGGGAATGAAAAACTGTTTTTT.